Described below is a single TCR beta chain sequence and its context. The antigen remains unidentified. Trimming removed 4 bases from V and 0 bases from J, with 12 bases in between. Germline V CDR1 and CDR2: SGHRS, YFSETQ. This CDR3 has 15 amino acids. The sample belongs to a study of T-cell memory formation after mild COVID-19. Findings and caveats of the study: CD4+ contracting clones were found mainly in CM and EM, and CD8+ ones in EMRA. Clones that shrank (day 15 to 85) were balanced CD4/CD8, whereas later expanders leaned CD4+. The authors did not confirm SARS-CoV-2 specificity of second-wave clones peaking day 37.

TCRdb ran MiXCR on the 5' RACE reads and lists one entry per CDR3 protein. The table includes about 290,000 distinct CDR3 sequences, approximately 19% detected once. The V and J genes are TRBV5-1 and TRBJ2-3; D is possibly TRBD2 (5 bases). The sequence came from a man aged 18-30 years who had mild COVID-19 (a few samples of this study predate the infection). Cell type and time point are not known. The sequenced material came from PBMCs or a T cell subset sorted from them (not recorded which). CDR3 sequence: CASSPPEGSTDTQYF. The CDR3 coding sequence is TGCGCCAGCAGCCCCCCCGAGGGTAGCACAGATACGCAGTATTTT.